This TCR beta chain was sequenced during a study of response to subunit inactivated influenza vaccine. In the case of this clonotype: No antigen is known for it.

Germline V gene sequence: CDR1 SGHRS, CDR2 YFSETQ. V was trimmed by 4 bases and J by 6 bases, leaving 19 bases between them. The CDR3 runs to 15 residues. MiXCR was run by TCRdb on the RT-PCR reads, yielding one entry per CDR3 protein. This sample has around 790,000 distinct CDR3 sequences, with 21% found just once. Regarding the study as a whole: Authors suggested few new T cells are recruited by each seasonal influenza vaccination.

The specimen was PBMCs from blood, collected around 5 days after vaccination. The TCR sequence derives from a man aged 50 or older who received an inactivated influenza vaccine. The V and J genes are TRBV5-1 and TRBJ1-1; the D is unclear. CDR3 coding DNA: TGCGCCAGCAGCGAGCCCGGAGGGTTGGGTGCTGAAGCTTTCTTT. This codes for CASSEPGGLGAEAFF.